These 14 T cell receptor beta chains originate from one sample sequenced in a study of blood T cell repertoires in COVID-19. Profiling relied on immunoSEQ multiplex PCR, and the TCRdb table lists in-frame clones only, not all of them. The sample holds hundreds of thousands of clones, 87% seen once. The sample consisted of peripheral blood. Source of these receptors: a young woman who had recovered from COVID-19.

This sequence joins TRBV4-3 and TRBJ2-7; TRBD2 matches 7 bases. Trimming took 0 bases from V and 7 from J; bases not matched to a gene: 3. Per the germline V gene, CDR1 is LGHNA and CDR2 is YSLEER. The CDR3 sequence is 13 residues long. The CDR3 DNA follows: TGCGCCAGCAGCCAAGATCGGGGGGAGGAGCAGTACTTC. It yields the protein CASSQDRGEEQYF.

This clone was recorded at least ten times. The V and J genes are TRBV10-3 and TRBJ1-1; D possibly corresponds to TRBD1 (6 bases). The CDR3 is 14 residues long. Germline CDR1 is ENHRY and CDR2 is SYGVKD. Trimming cost V 6 bases and J 1 base, with 12 bases left between them. CDR3 amino acids: CAISPLQGNTEAFF. The CDR3 nucleotides read TGTGCCATCAGCCCATTACAGGGGAACACTGAAGCTTTCTTT.

V and J are TRBV12-3 or TRBV12-4 and TRBJ1-6; TRBD1 is a possible D gene (5 bases). V gave up 3 bases and J gave up 10 bases, with 10 bases separating them. The CDR3 is made up of 13 amino acids. The CDR3 protein is CASSFGGWSPLHF. In DNA, the CDR3 is TGTGCCAGCAGTTTCGGGGGTTGGTCACCCCTCCACTTT.

This chain connects TRBV11-2 to TRBJ2-3; 13 nucleotides line up with TRBD2. Germline V lookup: CDR1 SGHAT, CDR2 FQNNGV. The junction had 3 bases not matched to a gene; V was cut back by 4 bases and J by 2 bases. The CDR3 length is 16 residues. The CDR3 protein is CASSYGTSGDTDTQYF. For the CDR3, the DNA is TGTGCCAGCAGCTATGGGACTAGCGGGGACACAGATACGCAGTATTTT.

The chain recombines TRBV4-1 with TRBJ2-5; D uncertain. Germline lookup yields CDR1 MGHRA and CDR2 YSYEKL. The V and J ends lost 1 base and 4 bases respectively, with 4 bases between them. This CDR3 has 12 amino acids. The CDR3 nucleotides are TGCGCCAGCAGCCAAGCCGGAGAGACCCAGTACTTC. This codes for CASSQAGETQYF.

V and J are TRBV9 and TRBJ2-1; 10 bases line up with TRBD2. Germline CDR1 SGDLS, CDR2 YYNGEE. This CDR3 has 17 amino acids. V gave up 4 bases and J gave up 3 bases; unmatched junction bases: 10. The CDR3 loop reads CASSSPGGLAVYNEQFF. In DNA, the CDR3 is TGTGCCAGCAGCTCGCCCGGAGGACTAGCGGTCTACAATGAGCAGTTCTTC.

V is TRBV19 and J is TRBJ2-2, with D possibly TRBD2 on 5 matching bases. The CDR3 contains 16 residues. Germline loops: CDR1 LNHDA, CDR2 SQIVND (reference sequence). V was pared by 9 bases and J by 3 bases, with 20 bases between. The CDR3: CASCPLGGQYTGELFF. As DNA, the CDR3 is TGTGCCAGCTGCCCCCTGGGCGGGCAGTACACCGGGGAGCTGTTTTTT.

The rearrangement joins TRBV18 to TRBJ1-1, with TRBD1 matching over 7 bases. The germline V gene encodes CDR1 KGHSH and CDR2 LQKENI. CDR3 size: 15 residues. V lost 3 bases to trimming and J lost 4 bases; unmatched junction nucleotides: 8. CDR3 DNA sequence: TGTGCCAGCTCACCTTTCAAGGGGGCTGGCACTGAAGCTTTCTTT. Encoded protein: CASSPFKGAGTEAFF.

The V gene is TRBV2, the J gene TRBJ2-3, with D perhaps TRBD2 (7 bases). Trimming removed 7 bases from V and 4 bases from J, with 9 bases in between. The CDR3 is 12 amino acids. Germline CDR1 SNHLY, CDR2 FYNNEI. The CDR3 DNA reads as TGTGCCAGCAACGGGGGGCCAGATACGCAGTATTTT. Translation: CASNGGPDTQYF.

This sequence joins TRBV12-3 or TRBV12-4 and TRBJ2-3; no definite D call. The V end was cut by 7 bases, the J end by 0 bases, with 5 bases between. The CDR3 has 12 amino acids. CDR3 loop: CASTTSTDTQYF. CDR3 DNA sequence: TGTGCCAGCACAACTAGCACAGATACGCAGTATTTT.

The chain employs TRBV6-5 and TRBJ1-2; D call uncertain. The CDR3 spans 14 residues. Trimming cost V 5 bases and J 5 bases, with 15 bases left between them. CDR1 is MNHEY and CDR2 is SVGAGI in the germline V gene. The chain's CDR3 is CASSQTPLIYGYTF. In nucleotides, the CDR3 is TGTGCCAGCAGTCAGACACCCTTAATTTATGGCTACACCTTC.

The chain uses TRBV16 and TRBJ1-1; D gene uncertain. In germline, CDR1 is KGHSY, CDR2 FQNENV. The CDR3 contains 14 residues. V was clipped by 2 bases and J by 0 bases, with 7 bases between them. This CDR3 reads CASSQNIMNTEAFF. CDR3 sequence (DNA): TGTGCCAGCAGCCAAAACATCATGAACACTGAAGCTTTCTTT.

The chain has TRBV12-1 and TRBJ1-2; the D segment call TRBD1 is taken from the table without a DNA check. TRBV12-1 constitutes a pseudogene. The CDR3 is 16 amino acids. As DNA, the CDR3 is TGTGCCAGCAGCTTCTTCTGGGGCACTTCTAACTATGGCTACACCTTC. This translates into CASSFFWGTSNYGYTF.

The CDR3, as DNA: TGTGCCAGCAGTTATTCCGGGACTAGCGGGACTGAGACCCAGTACTTC. The encoded protein is CASSYSGTSGTETQYF. The J gene is TRBJ2-5, the V gene TRBV6-5, with 13 positions matching TRBD2. The CDR3 loop spans 16 amino acids. The junction had 6 bases not matched to a gene; V was cut back by 3 bases and J by 5 bases. Germline CDR1 is MNHEY and CDR2 is SVGAGI.